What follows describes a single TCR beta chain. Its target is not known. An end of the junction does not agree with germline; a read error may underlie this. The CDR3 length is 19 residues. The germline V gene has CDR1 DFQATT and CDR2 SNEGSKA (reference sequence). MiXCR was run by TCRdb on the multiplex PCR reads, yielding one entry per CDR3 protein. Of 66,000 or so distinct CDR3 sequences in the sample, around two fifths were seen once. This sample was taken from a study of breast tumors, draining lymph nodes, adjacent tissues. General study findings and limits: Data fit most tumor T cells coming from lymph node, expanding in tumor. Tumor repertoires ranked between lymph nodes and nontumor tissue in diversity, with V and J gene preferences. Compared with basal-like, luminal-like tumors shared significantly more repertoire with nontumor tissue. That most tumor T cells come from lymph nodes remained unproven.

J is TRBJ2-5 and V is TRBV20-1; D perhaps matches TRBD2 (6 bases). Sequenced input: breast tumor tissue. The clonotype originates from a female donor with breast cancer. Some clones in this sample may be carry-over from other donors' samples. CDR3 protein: CSASPEEENRRGTRENQYF. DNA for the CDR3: TGCAGTGCTAGTCCCGAGGAGGAAAACCGCCGGGGGACCAGAGAGAACCAGTACTTC.